This TCR beta chain derives from a study of T cell responses to AZD1222 COVID-19 vaccine. Whole-study results and caveats: Among those given AZD1222, only 5 to 7 were seropositive at baseline.

Repertoires were generated with immunoSEQ multiplex PCR, while TCRdb's copy carries only in-frame clones and drops some. Of 100,000 or so clones listed, roughly 87% are singletons. In regard to this clone: Its antigen is still unknown.

The CDR3 is 12 residues long. The ends were cut back, 6 bases at V and 5 bases at J, with 10 bases in the middle. Germline CDR1 and CDR2: LGHNT and FRNRAP. The chain uses TRBV12-5 and TRBJ1-1; D is undetermined. The input for sequencing was peripheral blood, taken 28 days after the second AZD1222 dose. This TCR was sampled from an adult who received the AZD1222 COVID-19 vaccine. CDR3 nucleotides: TGTGCTAGTGGGAACCGGGGAACTGAAGCTTTCTTT. Its translation is CASGNRGTEAFF.